What follows are 27 T cell receptor beta chains derived from one specimen sequenced in a study of human T cells and chemical hapten exposure. Sample time point: pre-sensitization, week 0. Specified treatment: therapeutic diphenylcyclopropenone sensitization with weekly scalp DPC. TCRdb reprocessed the RACE reads via MiXCR and lists one record per CDR3 protein. The sample records about 93,000 distinct CDR3 sequences, 7.5% to 9.5% being singletons. The specimen was whole blood, collected in connection with sensitization to the hapten diphenylcyclopropenone (DPC). These receptors were taken from a man aged 35 to 55 with alopecia areata. Some clones in this sample may be carry-over from other donors' samples.

Ten or more counts support this clonotype. The chain employs TRBV28 and TRBJ1-4; 10 nucleotides agree with TRBD1. The CDR3 runs to 17 residues. The junction had 11 bases not matched to a gene; V was cut back by 4 bases and J by 6 bases. Per germline, CDR1 MDHEN and CDR2 SYDVKM. CDR3 protein: CASSSKRQGAYDEKLFF. CDR3 sequence (DNA): TGTGCCAGCAGTTCTAAGCGACAGGGGGCATATGATGAAAAACTGTTTTTT.

This chain uses TRBV30 with TRBJ2-2; no firm D call. Deletions cut 3 bases from V and 5 bases from J, with 7 bases between. This CDR3 has 12 amino acids. Germline values: CDR1 GTSNPN, CDR2 SVGIG (reference sequence). This CDR3 is CAWSDNTGELFF. The CDR3 DNA sequence: TGTGCCTGGAGCGATAATACCGGGGAGCTGTTTTTT. Based on the CDR3 plus reference TRBV30 and TRBJ2-2, the full variable domain is SQTIHQWPATLVQPVGSPLSLECTVEGTSNPNLYWYRQAAGRGLQLLFYSVGIGQISSEVPQNLSASRPQDRQFILSSKKLLLSDSGFYLCAWSDNTGELFFGEGSRLTVL.

This clonotype came up a few times. The chain links TRBV6-6 to TRBJ2-1, with unresolved D. Deletions cut 4 bases from V and 7 bases from J, with 20 bases between. Germline V gene lookup returns CDR1 MNHNY and CDR2 SVGAGI (reference sequence). The CDR3 runs to 16 residues. The CDR3 bases are TGTGCCAGCAGTTCCATAGACCCAGCAGTCCGGAATGAGCAGTTCTTC. This gives the protein CASSSIDPAVRNEQFF.

This chain joins TRBV29-1 and TRBJ1-4; D not resolved. This CDR3 has 13 residues. CDR1 and CDR2 (germline): SQVTM, ANQGSEA. The germline V and J ends were trimmed by 6 bases and 3 bases, with 11 bases remaining between them. Here the CDR3 reads CSVPNDSNEKLFF. The CDR3 DNA is TGCAGCGTCCCGAACGATTCTAATGAAAAACTGTTTTTT.

Details on this clonotype: A much larger clone lies a single base off, so this may be a read error. This chain joins TRBV2 and TRBJ2-3; D is possibly TRBD1 or TRBD2 (5 bases each). Germline CDR1 and CDR2: SNHLY and FYNNEI. Trimming shortened V by 9 bases and J by 3 bases, and 19 bases separated the two germline ends. This CDR3 spans 15 amino acids. The CDR3 loop is CARHPGDALTDTQYF. The CDR3 DNA sequence: TGTGCCAGGCACCCCGGGGACGCCTTGACAGATACGCAGTATTTT.

To note about this clonotype: One end of the junction is discordant with germline, which a read error may explain. The gene calls are TRBV3-1 and TRBJ2-1; D remains ambiguous. This CDR3 has 13 residues. Germline V gene sequence: CDR1 LGHDT, CDR2 YNNKEL (reference sequence). CDR3 DNA: TGTGCCAACAGCCAAGTCGGACCCAATGAGCAGTTCTTC. The encoded protein is CANSQVGPNEQFF.

This clonotype was observed a handful of times. The rearrangement links TRBV4-3 to TRBJ2-1, with TRBD2 identical over 8 bases. Germline V gives CDR1 LGHNA, CDR2 YSLEER. The CDR3 is 16 residues long. V dropped 0 bases and J dropped 9; count of bases not matched to a gene: 10. The CDR3 nucleotides read TGCGCCAGCAGCCAAGACCGTGGAGCGGGAGCAATTGAGCAGTTCTTC. The encoded protein is CASSQDRGAGAIEQFF.

This clonotype showed up many times. The chain's CDR3 is CASSLTSGTDTQYF. Written as DNA, the CDR3 is TGTGCCAGCAGTTTGACTAGCGGCACAGATACGCAGTATTTT. The V gene is TRBV27, the J gene TRBJ2-3; 8 bases map to TRBD2. The CDR3 sequence is 14 residues long. The J segment lost 1 base and the V segment lost 3 bases, leaving 0 bases of the junction unmatched. Germline CDR1 is MNHEY and CDR2 is SMNVEV (reference sequence).

This clonotype was detected only a few times. For the CDR3, the DNA is TGCAGTGCTAGGTCGCGGGAGCTTTACAATGAGCAGTTCTTC. This translates into CSARSRELYNEQFF. The chain employs TRBV20-1 and TRBJ2-1, with 7 bases identical to TRBD2. The V segment lost 3 bases and the J segment 4 bases; nucleotides outside the gene matches: 6. From germline, CDR1 is DFQATT and CDR2 SNEGSKA (reference sequence). The CDR3 runs 14 residues.

At least ten counts were recorded for this clonotype. The rearrangement joins TRBV11-2 to TRBJ1-2, with D hard to call. CDR3 length: 14 amino acids. Trimming removed 0 bases from V and 6 bases from J, with 11 bases in between. The germline gives CDR1 SGHAT, CDR2 FQNNGV. The DNA of the CDR3 is TGTGCCAGCAGCTTAGAGCAGAATCTTGATGGCTACACCTTC. Protein sequence: CASSLEQNLDGYTF.

This clonotype was counted only a few times. The chain links TRBV7-2 to TRBJ2-1; 9 bases are a match to TRBD2. This CDR3 region has 12 residues. The ends lost 6 bases at V and 9 bases at J; junction bases unmatched: 3. From germline, CDR1 is SGHTA and CDR2 FQGNSA. The CDR3 protein is CASRFSGSEQFF. DNA for the CDR3: TGTGCCAGCAGATTTAGCGGGAGTGAGCAGTTCTTC.

This clonotype occurred a few times. The chain combines TRBV5-1 with TRBJ2-1; TRBD2 agrees at 7 bases. V was pared by 0 bases and J by 2 bases, with 5 bases of the junction left unmatched. This CDR3 region has 16 residues. From germline, CDR1 is SGHRS and CDR2 YFSETQ. This CDR3 is CASSLGLAAAYNEQFF. CDR3 coding DNA: TGCGCCAGCAGCTTGGGGCTAGCGGCTGCCTACAATGAGCAGTTCTTC. The full variable domain, its missing parts supplied by reference TRBV5-1 and TRBJ2-1, is KAGVTQTPRYLIKTRGQQVTLSCSPISGHRSVSWYQQTPGQGLQFLFEYFSETQRNKGNFPGRFSGRQFSNSRSEMNVSTLELGDSALYLCASSLGLAAAYNEQFFGPGTRLTVL.

V gene TRBV6-2 or TRBV6-3 combines with J gene TRBJ2-2; TRBD2 matches at 7 bases. The length of the CDR3 is 19 residues. Per germline, CDR1 MNHEY and CDR2 SVGEGT. Trimming took 1 base from V and 0 from J; bases not matched to a gene: 11. Written as DNA, the CDR3 is TGTGCCAGCAGTTACTACTTATCAATAGCGGGTTCGAACACCGGGGAGCTGTTTTTT. Protein sequence: CASSYYLSIAGSNTGELFF.

This clonotype was detected a few times. The chain couples TRBV12-3 or TRBV12-4 to TRBJ1-2; no clear D gene. This CDR3 is 13 amino acids long. V lost 3 bases, J lost 3 bases, and 8 bases lay in between. The CDR3 DNA reads as TGTGCCAGCAGTTTCCGGGGTGACTATGGCTACACCTTC. Protein product: CASSFRGDYGYTF.

This clonotype occurred many times. V and J are TRBV10-3 and TRBJ1-1; no reliable D call. The CDR3 has 14 amino acids. The germline V gene encodes CDR1 ENHRY and CDR2 SYGVKD. V was clipped by 0 bases and J by 1 base, with 6 bases between them. CDR3 sequence (DNA): TGTGCCATCAGTGAGTCTCCAGGGAACACTGAAGCTTTCTTT. It specifies CAISESPGNTEAFF.

The chain uses TRBV27 and TRBJ1-3, with D hard to call. The germline gives CDR1 MNHEY, CDR2 SMNVEV (reference sequence). Trimming took 6 bases from V and 0 from J, leaving 15 bases between them. The CDR3 runs to 16 residues. The CDR3 sequence: CASRPTPGDSGNTIYF. The CDR3 DNA sequence: TGTGCCAGCAGACCTACGCCCGGGGACTCTGGAAACACCATATATTTT.

This clonotype came up a few times. The rearrangement links TRBV7-6 to TRBJ2-1; no clear D gene. The CDR3 runs 13 residues. Germline V gene lookup returns CDR1 SGHVS and CDR2 FNYEAQ. The ends were cut back, 6 bases at V and 0 bases at J, with 6 bases in the middle. CDR3 sequence reads: CASSRASYNEQFF. The CDR3 nucleotides read TGTGCCAGCAGTCGAGCCTCCTACAATGAGCAGTTCTTC.

This clonotype was found many times. The chain carries TRBV12-3 or TRBV12-4 and TRBJ1-5; maybe TRBD1 (6 bases). The CDR3 has 15 residues. Trimming left V 6 bases short and J 2 bases short, with 14 bases between. The CDR3 DNA sequence: TGTGCCAGCAGGGGGGCTGTGGGTGGCAATCAGCCCCAGCATTTT. The encoded protein is CASRGAVGGNQPQHF.

This clonotype showed up just a few times. The rearrangement joins TRBV15 to TRBJ2-7; 10 nucleotides match TRBD1. Germline CDR1 is LNHNV and CDR2 is YYDKDF (reference sequence). The CDR3 extends over 13 amino acids. The V segment lost 7 bases and the J segment 1 base; nucleotides outside the gene matches: 1. Written as DNA, the CDR3 is TGTGCCACCAAGGGACAGGGGTCCTACGAGCAGTACTTC. Protein: CATKGQGSYEQYF.

This clonotype has just a few counts. The chain links TRBV7-8 to TRBJ2-7, with 8 bases identical to TRBD1. The CDR3 has 14 residues. The V segment lost 5 bases and the J segment 3 bases; nucleotides outside the gene matches: 6. Germline V gene lookup returns CDR1 SGHVS and CDR2 FQNEAQ. The CDR3 region is CASSPQGAGYEQYV. CDR3 in DNA: TGTGCCAGCAGCCCGCAGGGGGCGGGCTACGAGCAGTACGTC.

V is TRBV4-1 and J is TRBJ2-6; TRBD2 agrees at 8 bases. There are 19 residues in the CDR3. Trimming at V came to 0 bases and at J to 1 base, leaving 8 bases not matched to a gene. CDR1 MGHRA and CDR2 YSYEKL come from the germline V gene. CDR3 nucleotide sequence: TGCGCCAGCAGCCAAGACGGGGGGGGTCCCGGGTCTGGGGCCAACGTCCTGACTTTC. It is translated as CASSQDGGGPGSGANVLTF.

The chain links TRBV4-2 to TRBJ2-7; D is unclear. This CDR3 is 14 amino acids long. V lost 4 bases, J lost 3 bases, and 13 bases lay in between. Germline-derived CDR1 and CDR2 are LGHNA and YNFKEQ. CDR3 amino acids: CASSPVKQDYEQYF. CDR3 coding DNA: TGTGCCAGCAGCCCGGTCAAACAAGACTACGAGCAGTACTTC.

The gene calls are TRBV20-1 and TRBJ2-7; D call uncertain. This CDR3 contains 14 residues. The germline V gene has CDR1 DFQATT and CDR2 SNEGSKA (reference sequence). The V gene lost 7 bases and the J gene lost 0 bases, with 16 bases spanning the gap. The CDR3 sequence is CSGVATVSSYEQYF. CDR3 DNA sequence: TGCAGTGGAGTGGCGACGGTCAGCTCCTACGAGCAGTACTTC.

The chain uses TRBV24-1 and TRBJ2-2, with D perhaps matching TRBD2 (6 bases). The CDR3 extends over 13 amino acids. Germline V gene data show CDR1 as KGHDR and CDR2 as SFDVKD. V shed 10 bases and J shed 2 bases, with 10 bases lying between them. DNA of the CDR3: TGTGCCACACGGCGGGGAAACACCGGGGAGCTGTTTTTT. It is translated as CATRRGNTGELFF.

This clonotype was found many times. This chain links TRBV12-3 or TRBV12-4 with TRBJ1-1, with 10 positions matching TRBD1. V shed 5 bases and J 4 bases; nucleotides not matched to a gene: 4. The CDR3 runs 14 residues. CDR3 sequence: CASSPRTGGTEAFF. DNA of the CDR3: TGTGCCAGCAGTCCGCGGACAGGGGGCACTGAAGCTTTCTTT.

The chain joins TRBV7-9 to TRBJ1-6; TRBD1 is a possible D gene (6 bases). Per the germline V gene, CDR1 is SEHNR and CDR2 is FQNEAQ (reference sequence). The CDR3 loop spans 15 amino acids. Trimming took off 1 base at V and 5 bases at J, with 9 bases between the two ends. The CDR3 region is CASSLGGGNNSPLHF. DNA of the CDR3: TGTGCCAGCAGCTTAGGAGGGGGAAATAATTCACCCCTCCACTTT.

This clonotype occurred a few times. The V and J genes are TRBV28 and TRBJ2-7; 9 nucleotides match TRBD2. This CDR3 spans 15 amino acids. Looked up from germline, CDR1 is MDHEN and CDR2 is SYDVKM. V was clipped by 3 bases and J by 13 bases; unmatched bases: 16. Here the CDR3 reads CASSFGAGGPHYLYV. For the CDR3, the DNA is TGTGCCAGCAGTTTCGGCGCGGGAGGGCCTCATTACCTTTACGTC.